This paragraph reports one TCR beta chain. Its antigen is not identified. This record comes from a study of cytomegalovirus exposure and HLA in healthy donors. Both 60 Vbeta primers and 13 Jbeta primers went into the PCR. Sequenced by immunoSEQ multiplex PCR; TCRdb stores in-frame clones only, minus some. The profile shows 90,000 to 110,000 clones, 70% to 75% of them singletons. From germline, CDR1 is SGHRS and CDR2 YFSETQ. This CDR3 region has 16 residues. V was trimmed by 0 bases and J by 2 bases, leaving 12 bases between them. Overall study findings and caveats: Presence/absence analyses rested on an assumption that sequencing depth was roughly uniform across donors. Highest at DRB1 and lowest at HLA-C, TCR association rates differed among HLA loci in a later analysis. Confirmation was obtained in vitro that a few CMV-associated chains are specific for CMV antigens.

Sequenced input: PBMCs. The receptor was isolated from a man aged 40-50 years in good health and CMV-seronegative. The chain links TRBV5-1 to TRBJ1-3; possible D gene TRBD1, 5 bases. The CDR3 region is CASSLGGAVAGNTIYF. CDR3 sequence (DNA): TGCGCCAGCAGCTTGGGTGGGGCAGTGGCTGGAAACACCATATATTTT.